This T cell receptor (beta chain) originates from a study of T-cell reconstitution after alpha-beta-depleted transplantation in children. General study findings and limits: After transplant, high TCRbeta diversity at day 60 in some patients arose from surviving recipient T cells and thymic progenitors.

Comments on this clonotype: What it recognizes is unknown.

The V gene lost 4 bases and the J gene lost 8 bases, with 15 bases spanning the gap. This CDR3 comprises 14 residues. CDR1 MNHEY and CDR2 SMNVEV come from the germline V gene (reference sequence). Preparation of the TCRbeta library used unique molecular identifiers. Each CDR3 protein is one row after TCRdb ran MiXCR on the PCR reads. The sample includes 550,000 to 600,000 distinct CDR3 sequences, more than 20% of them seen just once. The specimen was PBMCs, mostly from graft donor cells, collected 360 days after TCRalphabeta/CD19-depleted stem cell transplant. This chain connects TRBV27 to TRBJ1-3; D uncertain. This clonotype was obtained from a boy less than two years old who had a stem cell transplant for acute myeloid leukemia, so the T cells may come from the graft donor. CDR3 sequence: CASSSRASRDTIYF. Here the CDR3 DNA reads TGTGCCAGCAGTTCGAGGGCATCCCGAGACACCATATATTTT.